This entry features one T cell receptor (beta chain) sequence. The data belong to a study of blood T cell repertoires in COVID-19. Study as a whole: Researchers got acute and convalescent COVID-19 samples from the United States, Italy and Spain. T cells, B-cell-depleted T cells, or PBMCs supplied cDNA or gDNA.

In the original analysis: Reference gene primer amplification in the assay estimated nucleated cell counts. Measured with immunoSEQ multiplex PCR; TCRdb has only the in-frame clones, and not every one. V, J and clone size are taken as reported in that table, and D and trimming were inferred from the DNA itself. The repertoire holds approximately 100,000 clones, with over 75% as singletons. The CDR3 covers 14 residues. Germline V CDR1 and CDR2: SGHRS, YFSETQ. V lost 7 bases, J lost 8 bases, and 21 bases lay in between. The chain couples TRBV5-1 to TRBJ1-1; D is possibly TRBD1 (6 bases). The receptor was isolated from a woman aged 50 to 60 with acute or convalescent COVID-19. Sequenced material: peripheral blood. The CDR3 loop is CASYGSTGQGEAFF. CDR3 coding DNA: TGCGCCAGCTATGGATCTACAGGGCAAGGGGAAGCTTTCTTT.